This T cell receptor (beta chain) was sequenced in a study of beta chain features in type 1 diabetes. Each population that was sorted was more than 95% pure. Sequenced material consisted of expressed TCRB transcripts (all of the isolated RNA was reverse transcribed). Some clones are missing from TCRdb's copy, which holds only in-frame ones; the method was immunoSEQ multiplex PCR. The sample includes more than 250,000 clones, roughly 20% seen only once; the top ten take approximately 0.029%. The CDR3 covers 13 residues. Germline CDR1 GTSNPN, CDR2 SVGIG (reference sequence). V lost 2 bases and J lost 11; bases outside the gene matches: 9. This clone was seen more than once but under ten times. Its antigen is currently unknown. The study's findings and limits: Significant though moderate, a shortening of TCRB CDR3s appeared in all four CD4+ subsets of Type 1 diabetes patients.

The sample consisted of naive CD4+ T cells from blood. The sequence came from a woman in her 40s with type 1 diabetes. The V and J genes are TRBV30 and TRBJ1-1, with 9 nucleotides matching TRBD1. CDR3 protein: CAWSLGQGQRAFF. CDR3 DNA sequence: TGTGCCTGGAGTCTCGGACAGGGGCAAAGGGCTTTCTTT. The variable domain in full, completed from reference TRBV30 and TRBJ1-1, reads SQTIHQWPATLVQPVGSPLSLECTVEGTSNPNLYWYRQAAGRGLQLLFYSVGIGQISSEVPQNLSASRPQDRQFILSSKKLLLSDSGFYLCAWSLGQGQRAFFGQGTRLTVV.